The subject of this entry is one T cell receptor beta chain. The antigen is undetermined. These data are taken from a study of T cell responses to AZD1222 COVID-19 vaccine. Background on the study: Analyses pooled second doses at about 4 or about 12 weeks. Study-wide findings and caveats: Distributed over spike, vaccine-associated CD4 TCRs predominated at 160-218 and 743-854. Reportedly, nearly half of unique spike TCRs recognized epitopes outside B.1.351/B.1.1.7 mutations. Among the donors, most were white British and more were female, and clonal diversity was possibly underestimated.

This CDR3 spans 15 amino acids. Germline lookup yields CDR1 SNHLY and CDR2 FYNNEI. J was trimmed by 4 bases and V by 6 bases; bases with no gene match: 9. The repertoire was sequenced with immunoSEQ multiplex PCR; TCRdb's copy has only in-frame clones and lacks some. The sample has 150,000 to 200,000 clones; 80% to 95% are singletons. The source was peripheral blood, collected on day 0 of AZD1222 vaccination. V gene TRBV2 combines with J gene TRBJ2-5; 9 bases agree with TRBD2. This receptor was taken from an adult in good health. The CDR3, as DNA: TGTGCCAGCAGACGTAGCGGGAGAAAGGGAGAGACCCAGTACTTC. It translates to CASRRSGRKGETQYF.